The following is a T cell receptor beta chain sequence with its context. MiXCR was run by TCRdb on the PCR reads, yielding one entry per CDR3 protein. This sample carries 10,000 or so distinct CDR3 sequences, about 29% of them seen once, and the ten largest clones take about 8.5%. Trimming left V 5 bases short and J 1 base short, with 9 bases between. The CDR3 runs to 14 residues. Germline lookup yields CDR1 SGHTA and CDR2 FQGNSA. This entry is derived from a study of immune characterization of retroperitoneal liposarcoma. The genes are TRBV7-2 and TRBJ1-5; D not certain. Sequenced input: tumor tissue. The source is a male donor with retroperitoneal liposarcoma. The CDR3 sequence is CASSPNRSNQPQHF. CDR3 nucleotide sequence: TGTGCCAGCAGCCCGAATCGGAGCAATCAGCCCCAGCATTTT.